This T cell receptor (beta chain) was sequenced in a study of cytomegalovirus exposure and HLA in healthy donors. The wider study: T cells numbering about 200 million yielded roughly 120 million unique TCR beta sequences in an earlier analysis.

This clone was counted a few times. Antigen unknown. Trimming took 5 bases from V and 4 from J, leaving 11 bases between them. Germline-derived CDR1 and CDR2 are MNHEY and SMNVEV (reference sequence). The CDR3 has 13 residues. General study points: In a later analysis, a missense DCLRE1C variant was linked to TCR beta V- and J-gene trimming. Later findings reportedly placed an Asian-associated ancestry cluster below the roughly 670-donor mean for N-insertions.

13 Jbeta primers and 60 Vbeta primers were used for the PCR. Using immunoSEQ multiplex PCR, the repertoire was profiled, and TCRdb retains in-frame clones only, with some absent. The table has some 110,000 clones, roughly 79% seen once. At sampling all donors were nominally healthy, likely with unrecorded immune exposures. This clonotype was obtained from a woman between 18 and 29 years old in good health and CMV-seronegative. The chain recombines TRBV27 with TRBJ1-2, with D unclear. The sample consisted of PBMCs. As DNA, the CDR3 is TGTGCCAGCAGTCCCGGTCTCCGCTATGGCTACACCTTC. Translating gives CASSPGLRYGYTF.